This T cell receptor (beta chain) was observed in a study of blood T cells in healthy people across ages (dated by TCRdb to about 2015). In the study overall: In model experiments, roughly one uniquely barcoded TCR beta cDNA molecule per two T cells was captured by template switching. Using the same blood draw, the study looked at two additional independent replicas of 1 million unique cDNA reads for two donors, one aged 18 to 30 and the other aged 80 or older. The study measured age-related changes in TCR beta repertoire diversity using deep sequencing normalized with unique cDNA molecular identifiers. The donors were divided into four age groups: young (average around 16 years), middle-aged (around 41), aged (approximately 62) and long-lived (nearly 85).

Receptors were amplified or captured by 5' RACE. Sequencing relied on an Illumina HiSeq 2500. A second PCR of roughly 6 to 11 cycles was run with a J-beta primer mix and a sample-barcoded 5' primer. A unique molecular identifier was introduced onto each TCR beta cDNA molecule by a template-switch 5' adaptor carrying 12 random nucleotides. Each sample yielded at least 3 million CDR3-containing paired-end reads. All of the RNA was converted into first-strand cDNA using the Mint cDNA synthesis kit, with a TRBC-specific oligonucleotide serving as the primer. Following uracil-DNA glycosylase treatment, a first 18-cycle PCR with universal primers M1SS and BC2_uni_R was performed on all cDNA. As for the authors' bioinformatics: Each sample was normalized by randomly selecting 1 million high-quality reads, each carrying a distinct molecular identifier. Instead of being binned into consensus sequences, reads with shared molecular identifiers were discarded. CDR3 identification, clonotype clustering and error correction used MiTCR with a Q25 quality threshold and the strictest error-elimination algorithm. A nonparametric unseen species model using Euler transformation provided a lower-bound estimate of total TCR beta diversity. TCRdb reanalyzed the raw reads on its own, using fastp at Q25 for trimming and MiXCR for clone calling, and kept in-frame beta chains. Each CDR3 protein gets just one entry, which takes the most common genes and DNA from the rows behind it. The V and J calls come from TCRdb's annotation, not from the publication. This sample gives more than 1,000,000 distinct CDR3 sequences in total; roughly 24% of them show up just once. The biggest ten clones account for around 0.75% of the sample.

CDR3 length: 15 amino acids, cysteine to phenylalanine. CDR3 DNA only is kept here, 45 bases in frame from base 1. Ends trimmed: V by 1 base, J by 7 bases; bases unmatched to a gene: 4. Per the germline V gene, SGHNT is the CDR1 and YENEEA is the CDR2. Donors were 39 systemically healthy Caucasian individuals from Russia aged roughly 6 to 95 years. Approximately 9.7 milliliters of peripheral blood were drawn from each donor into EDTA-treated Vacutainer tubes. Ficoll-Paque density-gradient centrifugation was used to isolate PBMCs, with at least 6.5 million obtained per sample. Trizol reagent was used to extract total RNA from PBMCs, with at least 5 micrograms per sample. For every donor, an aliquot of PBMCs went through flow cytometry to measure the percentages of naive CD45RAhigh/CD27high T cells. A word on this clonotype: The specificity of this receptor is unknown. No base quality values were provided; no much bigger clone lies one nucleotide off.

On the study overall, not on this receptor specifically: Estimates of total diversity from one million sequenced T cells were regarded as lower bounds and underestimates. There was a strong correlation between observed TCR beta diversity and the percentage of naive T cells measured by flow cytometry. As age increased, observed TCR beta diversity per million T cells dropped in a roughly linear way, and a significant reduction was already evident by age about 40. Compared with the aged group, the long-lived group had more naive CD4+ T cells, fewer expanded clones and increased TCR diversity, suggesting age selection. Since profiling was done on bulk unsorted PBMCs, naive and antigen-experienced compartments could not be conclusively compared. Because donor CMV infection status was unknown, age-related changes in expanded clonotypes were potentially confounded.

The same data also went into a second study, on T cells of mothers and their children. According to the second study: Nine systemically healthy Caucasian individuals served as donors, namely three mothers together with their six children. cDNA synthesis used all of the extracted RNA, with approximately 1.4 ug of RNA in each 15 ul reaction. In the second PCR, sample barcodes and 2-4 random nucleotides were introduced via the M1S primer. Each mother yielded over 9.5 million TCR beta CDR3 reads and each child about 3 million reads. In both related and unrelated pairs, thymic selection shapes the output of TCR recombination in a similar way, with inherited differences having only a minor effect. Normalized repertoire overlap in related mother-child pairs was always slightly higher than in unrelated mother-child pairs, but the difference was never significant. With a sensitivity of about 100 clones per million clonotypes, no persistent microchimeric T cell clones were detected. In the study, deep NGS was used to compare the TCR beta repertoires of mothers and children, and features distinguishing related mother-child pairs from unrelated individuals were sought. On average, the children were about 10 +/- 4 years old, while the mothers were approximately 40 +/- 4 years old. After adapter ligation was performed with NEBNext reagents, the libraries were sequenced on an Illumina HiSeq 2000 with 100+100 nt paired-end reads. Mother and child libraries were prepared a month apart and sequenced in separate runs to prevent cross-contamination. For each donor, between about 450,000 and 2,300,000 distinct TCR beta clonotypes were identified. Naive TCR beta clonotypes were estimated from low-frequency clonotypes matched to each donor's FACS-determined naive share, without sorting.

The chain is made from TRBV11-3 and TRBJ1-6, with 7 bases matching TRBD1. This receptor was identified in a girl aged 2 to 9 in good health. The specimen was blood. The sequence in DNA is TGTGCCAGCAGCTTAGCGGCAGGGGGGAATTCACCCCTCCACTTT. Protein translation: CASSLAAGGNSPLHF.